The 7 T cell receptor beta chains below were found in one sample sequenced in a study of cytomegalovirus exposure and HLA in healthy donors. The study ran its PCR with 60 Vbeta and 13 Jbeta primers. TCRdb's table, derived via immunoSEQ multiplex PCR, lists solely in-frame clones and lacks some. The sample holds about 120,000 clones, 65% to 80% seen once. The sequenced sample was PBMCs. The receptor set was obtained from a man aged 55 to 69 in good health and CMV-seropositive.

The V call is TRBV5-1, the J call TRBJ1-5; D is uncertain. This CDR3 spans 14 amino acids. Deletions cut 0 bases from V and 5 bases from J, with 9 bases between. Germline CDR1 and CDR2: SGHRS and YFSETQ. CDR3 sequence reads: CASSLAGQDQPQHF. The DNA for the CDR3 is TGCGCCAGCAGCTTGGCTGGCCAGGATCAGCCCCAGCATTTT. The full variable domain, with the rest looked up from reference TRBV5-1 and TRBJ1-5, is KAGVTQTPRYLIKTRGQQVTLSCSPISGHRSVSWYQQTPGQGLQFLFEYFSETQRNKGNFPGRFSGRQFSNSRSEMNVSTLELGDSALYLCASSLAGQDQPQHFGDGTRLSIL.

The chain employs TRBV11-2 and TRBJ2-6, with D perhaps TRBD1 (6 bases). This CDR3 has 15 residues. Trimming took 5 bases from V and 2 from J, leaving 10 bases between them. Germline values: CDR1 SGHAT, CDR2 FQNNGV. CDR3 sequence reads: CASSRGQPGANVLTF. As DNA, the CDR3 is TGTGCCAGCAGCAGGGGACAACCTGGGGCCAACGTCCTGACTTTC.

V usage is TRBV5-1 and J usage is TRBJ2-7, with 8 bases that match TRBD2. Germline V CDR1 and CDR2: SGHRS, YFSETQ. Germline trimming cut 0 bases from V and 0 bases from J; bases unmatched to any gene: 2. The CDR3 totals 15 residues. In DNA form, the CDR3 reads TGCGCCAGCAGCTTGGGGACTAGCCTCTCCTACGAGCAGTACTTC. Its protein product is CASSLGTSLSYEQYF.

This chain links TRBV15 with TRBJ2-3, with 7 bases aligning to TRBD2. V lost 0 bases to trimming and J lost 4 bases; unmatched junction nucleotides: 7. Germline CDR1 is LNHNV and CDR2 is YYDKDF (reference sequence). There are 16 residues in the CDR3. CDR3 sequence reads: CATSRDLAGVADTQYF. The CDR3 DNA reads TGTGCCACCAGCAGAGATCTGGCGGGAGTCGCAGATACGCAGTATTTT.

V gene TRBV7-9 combines with J gene TRBJ2-5; 7 nucleotides agree with TRBD1. This CDR3 contains 15 residues. Looked up from germline, CDR1 is SEHNR and CDR2 is FQNEAQ (reference sequence). The trim removed 4 bases at V and 4 bases at J, leaving 9 bases unmatched. CDR3 nucleotides: TGTGCCAGCAGCTCAGGACAGGCCTCCACAGAGACCCAGTACTTC. Translation gives CASSSGQASTETQYF.

CDR3 in amino acids: CASSLEPGDGYTF. CDR3 bases: TGCGCCAGCAGCTTGGAGCCAGGGGATGGCTACACCTTC. The chain combines TRBV5-1 with TRBJ1-2, with D perhaps matching TRBD1 (6 bases). Germline V CDR1 and CDR2: SGHRS, YFSETQ. This CDR3 contains 13 residues. Trimming pared 0 bases from V and 6 bases from J, leaving 9 bases between.

The chain carries TRBV14 and TRBJ2-7; D gene unclear. This CDR3 has 16 amino acids. Trimming stripped 3 bases from V and 4 bases from J, with 19 bases between. Germline V gene lookup returns CDR1 SGHDN and CDR2 FVKESK. As DNA, the CDR3 is TGTGCCAGCAGCCATTCCGTCGGGTCTGGATATTACGAGCAGTACTTC. This sequence encodes CASSHSVGSGYYEQYF.